This entry lists 26 T cell receptor beta chains sequenced from one sample in a study of metastatic and nonmetastatic thyroid tumors. TCRdb called clones again from the PCR reads with MiXCR. The sample yields 25,000 to 35,000 clones, about a sixth seen once. Nobody among the patients had been given any treatment before thyroid surgery. Sequencing was done on a sample of blood. The origin of the receptors is a female donor with papillary thyroid cancer or a benign thyroid nodule (not recorded which). Some clones in this sample may be carry-over from other donors' samples.

This clone was observed many times. The chain couples TRBV11-2 to TRBJ2-1; D possibly corresponds to TRBD1 (6 bases). Germline V gene lookup returns CDR1 SGHAT and CDR2 FQNNGV. CDR3 length: 16 amino acids. V dropped 5 bases and J dropped 3 bases, with 17 bases sitting between them. The CDR3: CASSPRGRGIYNEQFF. CDR3 in DNA: TGTGCCAGCAGCCCCCGTGGCAGGGGCATCTACAATGAGCAGTTCTTC.

This clone was recorded many times. The V call is TRBV11-2, the J call TRBJ1-1, with TRBD1 matching over 7 bases. This CDR3 is 14 amino acids long. CDR1 is SGHAT and CDR2 is FQNNGV in the germline V gene. The V and J ends lost 2 bases and 2 bases, in that order; junction bases with no gene match: 2. The CDR3 DNA follows: TGTGCCAGCAGCTTATCAGGGGGTAACACTGAAGCTTTCTTT. Translated, it gives CASSLSGGNTEAFF. The full variable domain, rest sourced from reference TRBV11-2 and TRBJ1-1, is EAGVAQSPRYKIIEKRQSVAFWCNPISGHATLYWYQQILGQGPKLLIQFQNNGVVDDSQLPKDRFSAERLKGVDSTLKIQPAKLEDSAVYLCASSLSGGNTEAFFGQGTRLTVV.

By share, this clone counts as medium-sized (0.01 to 0.1%). J is TRBJ1-2 and V is TRBV7-2, with D unresolved. Trimming shortened V by 5 bases and J by 8 bases, and 12 bases separated the two germline ends. Germline V gene data show CDR1 as SGHTA and CDR2 as FQGNSA. The CDR3 is 12 amino acids. CDR3 sequence reads: CASSLRTQGYTF. CDR3 bases: TGTGCCAGCAGCCTTCGGACCCAGGGCTACACCTTC.

This clone is labeled as medium-sized. V usage is TRBV12-3 or TRBV12-4 and J usage is TRBJ2-7; perhaps TRBD2 as D (5 bases). Between the trimmed V and J ends, which lost 5 bases and 5 bases, there was a span of 16 bases. The CDR3 extends over 14 amino acids. The CDR3 bases are TGTGCCAGCAGTGCCTTTTATGGGAGCGACGAGCAGTACTTC. It codes for CASSAFYGSDEQYF.

This clone was recorded at least ten times. The rearrangement links TRBV30 to TRBJ1-6; D perhaps matches TRBD1 (5 bases). Germline V lookup: CDR1 GTSNPN, CDR2 SVGIG (reference sequence). The V end was cut by 1 base, the J end by 0 bases, with 16 bases between. The CDR3 loop spans 18 amino acids. In DNA, the CDR3 is TGTGCCTGGAGTGGATTTCGGGGGGACTTCTCCTATAATTCACCCCTCCACTTT. Protein sequence: CAWSGFRGDFSYNSPLHF.

The chain links TRBV9 to TRBJ1-1; D is possibly TRBD1 (5 bases). V lost 8 bases to trimming and J lost 3 bases, with 23 bases between them. CDR3 length: 16 residues. The V gene's germline CDR1 is SGDLS and CDR2 YYNGEE. The CDR3 DNA reads TGTGCCAGTAGCATAGACGGGGGAATTGTATACACTGAAGCTTTCTTT. It codes for CASSIDGGIVYTEAFF.

By proportion, this clone is large. The gene calls are TRBV6-1 and TRBJ1-2; D unclear. From germline, CDR1 is MNHNS and CDR2 SASEGT. Trimming stripped 2 bases from V and 2 bases from J, with 12 bases between. The CDR3 is 15 amino acids. The CDR3 DNA follows: TGTGCCAGCAGTGAATACGAGGGAACCAACTATGGCTACACCTTC. It specifies CASSEYEGTNYGYTF.

This clone occurred many times. The rearrangement uses TRBV9 and TRBJ1-5; 7 nucleotides line up with TRBD1. This CDR3 is 14 amino acids long. Germline-derived CDR1 and CDR2 are SGDLS and YYNGEE. Germline trimming cut 2 bases from V and 4 bases from J; bases unmatched to any gene: 3. Written as DNA, the CDR3 is TGTGCCAGCAGCGTGGGACAGTTGAATCAGCCCCAGCATTTT. Amino acids: CASSVGQLNQPQHF.

This clone was seen a single time. The junction differs from germline at one of its ends, possibly a read error. The V gene is TRBV20-1, the J gene TRBJ1-1, with TRBD1 as a possible D gene (6 bases). The germline gives CDR1 DFQATT, CDR2 SNEGSKA (reference sequence). The CDR3 length is 16 residues. The chain's CDR3 is CSVRDNARGQNTEAFF. The CDR3 DNA reads as TGCAGTGTTAGAGATAATGCGAGGGGACAGAACACTGAAGCTTTCTTT.

This clone was observed at least ten times. The chain recombines TRBV20-1 with TRBJ1-5; D gene ambiguous. This CDR3 is 12 amino acids long. V lost 3 bases, J lost 7 bases, and 10 bases lay in between. Germline loops: CDR1 DFQATT, CDR2 SNEGSKA (reference sequence). CDR3 in amino acids: CSASQFQQPQHF. CDR3 DNA sequence: TGCAGTGCTAGCCAGTTCCAACAGCCCCAGCATTTT.

By sample fraction, this clone is medium-sized. The V and J genes are TRBV6-1 and TRBJ2-1; 7 nucleotides line up with TRBD1. This CDR3 spans 12 amino acids. Per the germline V gene, CDR1 is MNHNS and CDR2 is SASEGT. The junction had 3 bases not matched to a gene; V was cut back by 5 bases and J by 8 bases. The CDR3 spells CASSSTGDEQFF. CDR3 sequence (DNA): TGTGCCAGCAGTTCCACAGGGGATGAGCAGTTCTTC.

This clone was seen more than once but under ten times. A much larger clone sits a single nucleotide away, making a read error possible. The chain employs TRBV27 and TRBJ2-5, with D uncertain. Per the germline V gene, CDR1 is MNHEY and CDR2 is SMNVEV (reference sequence). CDR3 size: 9 residues. The V end was cut by 5 bases, the J end by 5 bases, with 0 bases between. In DNA form, the CDR3 reads TGTGCCAGCAGTGAGACCCAGTACTTC. Its protein is CASSETQYF.

By sample share, this clone is medium-sized. This chain connects TRBV11-2 to TRBJ2-7, with TRBD2 identical over 11 bases. This CDR3 contains 17 residues. Germline V gene sequence: CDR1 SGHAT, CDR2 FQNNGV. V gave up 0 bases and J gave up 3 bases; unmatched junction bases: 7. DNA for the CDR3: TGTGCCAGCAGCTTAGAAAGCGGGACTAGCGGATTCTACGAGCAGTACTTC. Translation gives CASSLESGTSGFYEQYF. Full variable domain (remainder filled in from reference TRBV11-2 and TRBJ2-7): EAGVAQSPRYKIIEKRQSVAFWCNPISGHATLYWYQQILGQGPKLLIQFQNNGVVDDSQLPKDRFSAERLKGVDSTLKIQPAKLEDSAVYLCASSLESGTSGFYEQYFGPGTRLTVT.

The sample holds many counts of this clone. This chain uses TRBV18 with TRBJ2-5; D remains ambiguous. Germline CDR1 KGHSH, CDR2 LQKENI. This CDR3 is 17 amino acids long. Trimming pared 0 bases from V and 5 bases from J, leaving 19 bases between. The CDR3 here is CASSPPLQEPSGETQYF. The CDR3 bases are TGTGCCAGCTCACCACCTTTGCAGGAACCTAGTGGGGAGACCCAGTACTTC. Complete variable domain (other parts from reference TRBV18 and TRBJ2-5): NAGVMQNPRHLVRRRGQEARLRCSPMKGHSHVYWYRQLPEEGLKFMVYLQKENIIDESGMPKERFSAEFPKEGPSILRIQQVVRGDSAAYFCASSPPLQEPSGETQYFGPGTRLLVL.

In this sample, this clone turned up many times. V usage is TRBV27 and J usage is TRBJ2-3; TRBD2 matches at 11 bases. The junction had 11 bases not matched to a gene; V was cut back by 4 bases and J by 2 bases. CDR1 is MNHEY and CDR2 is SMNVEV in the germline V gene (reference sequence). The length of the CDR3 is 18 residues. The CDR3 loop reads CASSSLLLAGGPTDTQYF. The CDR3 nucleotides are TGTGCCAGCAGTTCCCTCCTTTTAGCGGGGGGGCCCACAGATACGCAGTATTTT.

This clone has at least ten counts. V and J are TRBV5-1 and TRBJ1-6; 8 bases are shared with TRBD1. The CDR3 covers 15 residues. The V gene's germline CDR1 is SGHRS and CDR2 YFSETQ. Trimming took 0 bases from V and 10 from J; bases not matched to a gene: 6. The CDR3 spells CASSLAGQGYSPLHF. In DNA, the CDR3 is TGCGCCAGCAGCTTGGCCGGACAGGGCTACTCACCCCTCCACTTT.

There are a few counts of this clone. A much larger clone lies a single base off, so this may be a read error. The missing conserved phenylalanine or tryptophan at the end of this CDR3 makes a read error likely. Additional DNA sequences in this sample encode the identical CDR3. The rearrangement uses TRBV4-2 and TRBJ1-1, with D possibly being TRBD1 (5 bases). With 1 base removed from V and 1 base from J, the gap between germline ends came to 10 bases. Germline V gene data show CDR1 as LGHNA and CDR2 as YNFKEQ. The CDR3 is made up of 15 amino acids. CDR3 coding DNA: TGTGCCAGCAGCCAAGTCGGGGACGGGAACACTGAAGCTTTCCTT. Its protein product is CASSQVGDGNTEAFL.

A remark on this clone: This sequence may be a read error, since a much larger clone differs from it by one base. The chain recombines TRBV19 with TRBJ2-5, with D perhaps matching TRBD2 (7 bases). This CDR3 has 15 residues. V was cut by 1 base and J by 0 bases, with 9 bases left in between. Germline CDR1 reads LNHDA; CDR2 reads SQIVND (reference sequence). The CDR3 nucleotides read TGTGCCAGTAGTATAGGGGAGGGGGACCAAGAGACCCAGTACTTC. Its protein product is CASSIGEGDQETQYF.

The sample holds many counts of this clone. An end of the junction differs from the germline gene, which may be a read error. The gene calls are TRBV15 and TRBJ2-2; either TRBD1 or TRBD2 may fit D (5 bases each). The germline V gene encodes CDR1 LNHNV and CDR2 YYDKDF (reference sequence). This CDR3 contains 17 residues. The DNA of the CDR3 is TGTGCCACCAACAGACAGAGGTCGACGGGGCCCACCGGGGAGCTGTTTTTT. Protein sequence: CATNRQRSTGPTGELFF.

This clone has at least ten counts. As DNA, the CDR3 is TGTGCCAGCAGTCCTGCCTCCGACACCTCGAATCAGCCCCAGCATTTT. The encoded protein is CASSPASDTSNQPQHF. The chain has TRBV6-1 and TRBJ1-5; D is ambiguous. Germline CDR1 MNHNS, CDR2 SASEGT. This CDR3 region has 16 residues. Trimming cost V 5 bases and J 4 bases, with 18 bases left between them.

This clone came up many times. The chain carries TRBV6-4 and TRBJ2-3; 7 nucleotides align to TRBD2. The V gene end was trimmed by 0 bases and the J gene end by 0 bases; junction bases not matched to a gene: 0. The germline gives CDR1 MRHNA, CDR2 SNTAGT. The CDR3 extends over 15 amino acids. The CDR3, as DNA: TGTGCCAGCAGTGACTCAGCGGGGAGCACAGATACGCAGTATTTT. Its protein is CASSDSAGSTDTQYF.

The table lists this clone with many counts. This CDR3 is also generated by other DNA sequences in the sample. V usage is TRBV7-2 and J usage is TRBJ2-5; D unresolved. V lost 0 bases and J 4 bases, leaving 6 bases between the germline ends. The CDR3 extends over 13 amino acids. Looked up from germline, CDR1 is SGHTA and CDR2 is FQGNSA. DNA for the CDR3: TGTGCCAGCAGCTTAGCAGGCGCAGAGACCCAGTACTTC. This translates into CASSLAGAETQYF.

There are a few counts of this clone. This may be a read error: a much more frequent sequence differs by one nucleotide. The chain recombines TRBV5-4 with TRBJ1-4; weak D call: TRBD1 (5 bases). V lost 4 bases and J 4 bases, leaving 14 bases between the germline ends. The CDR3 is 15 amino acids. Germline-derived CDR1 and CDR2 are SGHNT and YYREEE (reference sequence). The CDR3 nucleotides are TGTGCCAGCAGCCCAGGGTCGCAGGGTAATGAAAAACTGTTTTTT. Translated: CASSPGSQGNEKLFF.

This clone appeared many times. V usage is TRBV13 and J usage is TRBJ2-7; the D gene is possibly TRBD1 (5 bases). Germline CDR1 is PRHDT and CDR2 is FYEKMQ (reference sequence). The CDR3 is made up of 12 amino acids. V lost 4 bases to trimming and J lost 3 bases, with 7 bases between them. CDR3 bases: TGTGCCAGCAGCTCCCAGGGCTACGAGCAGTACTTC. Translation: CASSSQGYEQYF.

The V and J genes are TRBV9 and TRBJ1-5, with a weak D call TRBD1 (5 bases). V dropped 4 bases and J dropped 2 bases, with 10 bases sitting between them. Germline V CDR1 and CDR2: SGDLS, YYNGEE. The CDR3 has 14 residues. CDR3 in DNA: TGTGCCAGCAGCCCGGGGGGTGGCAATCAGCCCCAGCATTTT. Protein product: CASSPGGGNQPQHF. Based on the CDR3 plus reference TRBV9 and TRBJ1-5, the full variable domain is DSGVTQTPKHLITATGQRVTLRCSPRSGDLSVYWYQQSLDQGLQFLIQYYNGEERAKGNILERFSAQQFPDLHSELNLSSLELGDSALYFCASSPGGGNQPQHFGDGTRLSIL.

A word on this clone: This sequence may be a read error, since a much larger clone differs from it by one base. This same CDR3 is encoded by further DNA sequences in the sample. The CDR3 bases are TGTGCCAGCAGCGTAATGACTAGCGGGGGACCTGAGACCCAGTACTTC. Amino acids: CASSVMTSGGPETQYF. The V call is TRBV9, the J call TRBJ2-5, with TRBD2 identical over 12 bases. Trimming at V came to 1 base and at J to 5 bases, leaving 6 bases not matched to a gene. The CDR3 is made up of 16 amino acids. Per germline, CDR1 SGDLS and CDR2 YYNGEE.